The clone carrying this T cell receptor beta chain is medium-sized in the sample. Methods used by the authors: Scientists estimated how many nucleated cells there were by amplifying reference gene primers. TCRdb's table, derived via immunoSEQ multiplex PCR, lists solely in-frame clones and lacks some. V, J and clone size derive from that table, while D and trimming were established from the DNA sequence. The profile covers more than 20,000 clones, with roughly 83% appearing a single time and over 20% taken by the ten largest. The data belong to a study of blood T cell repertoires in COVID-19. Study-level background: From T cells, B-cell-depleted T cells, or PBMCs came the material, which was cDNA or gDNA.

Per germline, CDR1 MGHDK and CDR2 SYGVNS. There are 13 residues in the CDR3. With V trimmed by 8 bases and J by 8 bases, 8 bases remained unmatched. The J gene is TRBJ1-2, the V gene TRBV25-1; 10 bases match TRBD1. Sequenced sample: peripheral blood. The sequence was collected from an elderly man with active or convalescent COVID-19. Here the CDR3 reads CASGRQGAQGYTF. CDR3 in DNA: TGTGCCAGCGGGAGACAGGGGGCGCAGGGCTACACCTTC.